Listed below are T cell receptor beta chains from one sample, sequenced in a study of shared clonotypes between healthy human individuals. Only in-frame clones appear in the TCRdb table, and some are missing; sequencing was by immunoSEQ multiplex PCR. The top ten hold 9.5% to 15% of the sample, which has around 440,000 clones, about 74% seen once. The sequencing input was PBMCs. Receptor source: a woman in her thirties or forties in good health. Some clones in this sample may be carry-over from other donors' samples. CDR3s include the opening cysteine and the closing phenylalanine or tryptophan.

TRBJ1-2,TRBV25-1,CASRGSGSFYGYTF
TRBJ2-2,TRBV9,CASKIGPHTGELFF
TRBJ1-2,TRBV5-4,CASSLGTDYGYTF
TRBJ2-7,TRBV7-9,CASSPPGLAGEQYF
NA,TRBV30,CAWKGLSGPTEQYF
TRBJ2-5,TRBV2,CASSTGTSTLETQYF
TRBJ2-7,TRBV15,CATSRDFFGTGNYEQYF
TRBJ1-4,TRBV5-1,CASSFFGAGDEKLFF
TRBJ1-2,TRBV7-2,CASSLTPAPAGYTF
TRBJ1-4,TRBV6-4,CASSVDRGEKLFF
TRBJ1-1,TRBV6-1,CASSDEGSMNTEAFF
TRBJ2-7,TRBV11-3,CASSFTDGEQYF
TRBJ1-1,TRBV18,CASSPPENTEAFF
TRBJ2-7,TRBV5-1,CASSEGDNSYEQYF
TRBJ2-2,TRBV4-2,CASSQPYTGAGELFF
TRBJ2-2,TRBV4-2,CASSPLRGGNTGELFF
TRBJ1-2,TRBV27,CASSPRQGLDGYTF
TRBJ2-7,TRBV5-1,CASSLSSGGPHEQYF
TRBJ2-7,TRBV30,CAWSVSSESGQYF
TRBJ2-3,TRBV25-1,CAQLQGTGDTDTQYF